Listed here is a single T cell receptor (beta chain). Authors' data handling: Estimation of nucleated cell counts was performed using reference gene primer amplification. Here immunoSEQ multiplex PCR was the method, and the copy in TCRdb shows in-frame clones only, minus some. V, J and clone size were drawn from that table, and D and trimming were deduced from the DNA. The data show hundreds of thousands of clones, roughly 87% seen once. These data come from a study of blood T cell repertoires in COVID-19. Across the study: Italy, Spain and the United States were the sources of the convalescent and acute COVID-19 samples.

This receptor was taken from a human donor in a cohort sampled during active COVID-19. The sequenced sample was peripheral blood.

The CDR3, as DNA: TGCGCCAGCAGCTTTTTCCCCCACAGGGCTCCCTACGAGCAGTACTTC. Amino acids: CASSFFPHRAPYEQYF. V and J are TRBV5-1 and TRBJ2-7; TRBD1 might be the D (6 bases). Germline assignment: CDR1 SGHRS and CDR2 YFSETQ. The CDR3 totals 16 residues. With 2 bases removed from V and 2 bases from J, the gap between germline ends came to 17 bases.